Below, 32 T cell receptor beta chains from the same sample are listed, as sequenced in a study of blood T cell repertoires in COVID-19. Profiled with immunoSEQ multiplex PCR; TCRdb holds only in-frame clones, not every one. The table includes around 120,000 clones, 82% detected once. Sample: peripheral blood. The source of these receptors is a man aged 65 to 79 with active or convalescent COVID-19.

The CDR3 is CASSLGTGYNSPLHF. In DNA form, the CDR3 reads TGTGCCAGCAGCCTAGGGACAGGATATAATTCACCCCTCCACTTT. The rearrangement uses TRBV11-3 and TRBJ1-6; 8 positions match TRBD1. This CDR3 comprises 15 residues. The V and J ends lost 5 bases and 4 bases, in that order; junction bases with no gene match: 4. Germline CDR1 and CDR2: SGHNT and YENEEA.

V is TRBV5-1 and J is TRBJ2-1, with 7 bases that match TRBD1. Trimming at V came to 0 bases and at J to 6 bases, leaving 6 bases not matched to a gene. The CDR3 has 15 amino acids. Germline V gene lookup returns CDR1 SGHRS and CDR2 YFSETQ. As DNA, the CDR3 is TGCGCCAGCAGCTTGGAACAGGGGCGCATCAATGAGCAGTTCTTC. It translates to CASSLEQGRINEQFF.

This chain links TRBV7-6 with TRBJ2-1; 7 nucleotides line up with TRBD1. Trimming removed 5 bases from V and 0 bases from J; junction bases left unmatched: 7. Germline-derived CDR1 and CDR2 are SGHVS and FNYEAQ. The CDR3 consists of 16 residues. The CDR3 region is CASSKTGTSSYNEQFF. CDR3 coding DNA: TGTGCCAGCAGCAAGACAGGGACCAGCTCCTACAATGAGCAGTTCTTC. The complete variable domain, with remaining parts taken from reference TRBV7-6 and TRBJ2-1, reads GAGVSQSPRYKVTKRGQDVALRCDPISGHVSLYWYRQALGQGPEFLTYFNYEAQQDKSGLPNDRFSAERPEGSISTLTIQRTEQRDSAMYRCASSKTGTSSYNEQFFGPGTRLTVL.

The rearrangement joins TRBV19 to TRBJ1-1, with 8 positions matching TRBD1. The germline V gene has CDR1 LNHDA and CDR2 SQIVND (reference sequence). J was trimmed by 3 bases and V by 3 bases; bases with no gene match: 9. The length of the CDR3 is 16 residues. The CDR3 DNA sequence: TGTGCCAGTAGTATCGGAGTTCAGGGGGCGGACACTGAAGCTTTCTTT. This codes for CASSIGVQGADTEAFF. Full variable domain (remainder filled in from reference TRBV19 and TRBJ1-1): DGGITQSPKYLFRKEGQNVTLSCEQNLNHDAMYWYRQDPGQGLRLIYYSQIVNDFQKGDIAEGYSVSREKKESFPLTVTSAQKNPTAFYLCASSIGVQGADTEAFFGQGTRLTVV.

The chain has TRBV21-1 and TRBJ2-3; TRBD2, as called in the table, went unchecked against the DNA. TRBV21-1 is marked as a pseudogene. The CDR3 runs to 18 residues. CDR3 bases: TGTGCCAGCAGCAGACTAGCGGGAGGGCCACCGAGCACAGATACGCAGTATTTT. Its protein product is CASSRLAGGPPSTDTQYF.

This clone was seen repeatedly, ten times or more. The rearrangement uses TRBV15 and TRBJ1-1; 9 bases fit TRBD1. CDR1 is LNHNV and CDR2 is YYDKDF in the germline V gene (reference sequence). This CDR3 contains 15 residues. Trimming removed 4 bases from V and 6 bases from J; junction bases left unmatched: 9. The CDR3 DNA is TGTGCCACCAGCACGTACAGGGGACAGGGCGCTGAAGCTTTCTTT. Its protein is CATSTYRGQGAEAFF.

The V gene is TRBV14, the J gene TRBJ2-6; 7 bases align to TRBD2. V shed 4 bases and J 5 bases; nucleotides not matched to a gene: 8. CDR3 length equals 16 residues. Germline V gene sequence: CDR1 SGHDN, CDR2 FVKESK. This CDR3 is CASSLTPSGRANVLTF. The CDR3 DNA reads as TGTGCCAGCAGCCTCACCCCCAGCGGGAGGGCCAACGTCCTGACTTTC.

The chain has TRBV6-5 and TRBJ2-7; D call uncertain. The CDR3 is 12 amino acids. Germline values: CDR1 MNHEY, CDR2 SVGAGI. V was cut by 5 bases and J by 3 bases, with 8 bases left in between. CDR3 coding DNA: TGTGCCAGCAGTACTAACCGCTACGAGCAGTACTTC. Translation gives CASSTNRYEQYF.

The chain is built from TRBV11-2 and TRBJ2-2, with 7 bases identical to TRBD1. Germline CDR1 is SGHAT and CDR2 is FQNNGV. The CDR3 has 18 residues. After removal of 0 bases from V and 4 bases from J, the junction contained 11 bases not matched to a gene. The CDR3 DNA follows: TGTGCCAGCAGCTTAGAAGGTTCAGGGGGTCGGGTCACCGGGGAGCTGTTTTTT. This sequence encodes CASSLEGSGGRVTGELFF.

This clone showed up just a few times. The genes are TRBV28 and TRBJ1-3; maybe TRBD1 (6 bases). Trimming shortened V by 5 bases and J by 4 bases, and 21 bases separated the two germline ends. This CDR3 has 17 residues. Germline values: CDR1 MDHEN, CDR2 SYDVKM. The CDR3 is CASSLAQGFNSGNTIYF. The CDR3 nucleotides are TGTGCCAGCAGTCTGGCACAGGGATTTAACTCAGGAAACACCATATATTTT.

V is TRBV4-1 and J is TRBJ2-1; 9 positions agree with TRBD2. There are 14 residues in the CDR3. V was pared by 0 bases and J by 8 bases, with 2 bases of the junction left unmatched. The germline gives CDR1 MGHRA, CDR2 YSYEKL. The CDR3 region has the DNA TGCGCCAGCAGCCAAGAGGGACTAGCCTATGAGCAGTTCTTC. This translates into CASSQEGLAYEQFF.

V is TRBV27 and J is TRBJ2-7; 9 bases are shared with TRBD1. CDR3 size: 13 residues. Germline V gives CDR1 MNHEY, CDR2 SMNVEV (reference sequence). Trimming cost V 5 bases and J 5 bases; bases outside gene matches: 4. This CDR3 is CASSLQGAHEQYF. The DNA of the CDR3 is TGTGCCAGCAGTCTACAGGGGGCCCACGAGCAGTACTTC.

V is TRBV24-1 and J is TRBJ2-3; D not certain. The CDR3 spans 11 residues. The V end was cut by 3 bases, the J end by 7 bases, with 4 bases between. Germline CDR1 and CDR2: KGHDR and SFDVKD. CDR3 bases: TGTGCCACCAGTGATCCGTATACGCAGTATTTT. This codes for CATSDPYTQYF.

This clone was counted between two and nine times. The rearrangement joins TRBV11-3 to TRBJ2-5, with 10 bases matching TRBD2. Germline assignment: CDR1 SGHNT and CDR2 YENEEA. The J segment lost 1 base and the V segment lost 1 base, leaving 3 bases of the junction unmatched. The CDR3 covers 16 residues. The CDR3 DNA reads as TGTGCCAGCAGCTTAGGATTAGCGGGGGGCCAAGAGACCCAGTACTTC. Its translation is CASSLGLAGGQETQYF. Together with reference TRBV11-3 and TRBJ2-5, the CDR3 gives the full variable domain: EAGVVQSPRYKIIEKKQPVAFWCNPISGHNTLYWYLQNLGQGPELLIRYENEEAVDDSQLPKDRFSAERLKGVDSTLKIQPAELGDSAVYLCASSLGLAGGQETQYFGPGTRLLVL.

V is TRBV12-5 and J is TRBJ2-7; 9 positions match TRBD1. Trimming took 5 bases from V and 4 from J; bases not matched to a gene: 15. The V gene's germline CDR1 is LGHNT and CDR2 FRNRAP. The CDR3 contains 17 residues. For the CDR3, the DNA is TGTGCTAGTGGTGTGGGACAGGGATTTTCTATCGGATACGAGCAGTACTTC. Translation: CASGVGQGFSIGYEQYF.

The chain employs TRBV7-2 and TRBJ1-1, with 10 bases lining up with TRBD1. J was trimmed by 7 bases and V by 5 bases; bases with no gene match: 10. The CDR3 extends over 15 amino acids. Germline CDR1 reads SGHTA; CDR2 reads FQGNSA. The CDR3 here is CASSQGGQGKGEAFF. CDR3 sequence (DNA): TGTGCCAGCAGCCAAGGGGGACAGGGGAAAGGTGAAGCTTTCTTT.

The gene calls are TRBV5-1 and TRBJ1-2, with D possibly matching TRBD1 (6 bases). Germline V gene data show CDR1 as SGHRS and CDR2 as YFSETQ. V was pared by 7 bases and J by 9 bases, with 16 bases between. This CDR3 comprises 12 residues. CDR3 loop: CASYLEQGRYTF. CDR3 coding DNA: TGCGCCAGCTACCTGGAACAGGGACGCTACACCTTC.

A remark on this clone: The same CDR3 arises from other DNA sequences in this sample as well. The rearrangement links TRBV6-5 to TRBJ1-2; TRBD1 matches at 7 bases. The CDR3 covers 14 residues. V shed 6 bases and J 3 bases; nucleotides not matched to a gene: 7. The germline CDR1 and CDR2 sequences are MNHEY and SVGAGI. The CDR3 here is CASRRTGDHYGYTF. In DNA, the CDR3 is TGTGCCAGCAGGAGGACAGGAGACCACTATGGCTACACCTTC.

This chain joins TRBV2 and TRBJ1-2, with TRBD1 as a possible D gene (6 bases). CDR3 length equals 12 residues. V shed 3 bases and J shed 7 bases, with 9 bases lying between them. The germline V gene has CDR1 SNHLY and CDR2 FYNNEI. For the CDR3, the DNA is TGTGCCAGCAGTGAGGGGGGGCTTGGCTACACCTTC. Residues: CASSEGGLGYTF.

This clone was counted between two and nine times. This chain connects TRBV4-3 to TRBJ1-5; 9 nucleotides align to TRBD1. This CDR3 is built from 16 residues. V gave up 0 bases and J gave up 6 bases; unmatched junction bases: 6. CDR1 and CDR2 (germline): LGHNA, YSLEER. The DNA of the CDR3 is TGCGCCAGCAGCCAAGATTACAGGGGGCTGGTTCAGCCCCAGCATTTT. Protein product: CASSQDYRGLVQPQHF.

On this clone itself: The junction departs from the called germline gene at one end, perhaps through a read error. V and J are TRBV7-2 and TRBJ2-2; 10 bases are shared with TRBD2. The CDR3 spans 18 residues. Germline assignment: CDR1 SGHTA and CDR2 FQGNSA. This chain's CDR3 is CASSLVSSGRGGTGELFF. In DNA form, the CDR3 reads TGTGCTAGCAGCTTAGTCTCTAGCGGGAGAGGGGGCACCGGGGAGCTGTTTTTT.

V usage is TRBV7-2 and J usage is TRBJ1-2; maybe TRBD1 (6 bases). The CDR3 totals 15 residues. Trimming left V 2 bases short and J 7 bases short, with 17 bases between. Germline-derived CDR1 and CDR2 are SGHTA and FQGNSA. CDR3 bases: TGTGCCAGCAGCTTATCGTGGGGGCACGATGCTGGCTACACCTTC. Translated, it gives CASSLSWGHDAGYTF.

The gene calls are TRBV29-1 and TRBJ2-1; 7 positions agree with TRBD2. This CDR3 spans 13 amino acids. Germline V gives CDR1 SQVTM, CDR2 ANQGSEA. CDR3 in amino acids: CSRATSGNNEQFF. The CDR3 DNA is TGCAGTCGGGCTACAAGCGGGAACAATGAGCAGTTCTTC.

This rearrangement joins TRBV11-2 to TRBJ1-3; D gene unclear. The CDR3 sequence is 14 residues long. With 5 bases removed from V and 0 bases from J, the gap between germline ends came to 8 bases. Looked up from germline, CDR1 is SGHAT and CDR2 is FQNNGV. The CDR3 spells CASSLKLSGNTIYF. The CDR3, as DNA: TGTGCCAGCAGCCTTAAGCTCTCTGGAAACACCATATATTTT.

The V gene is TRBV28, the J gene TRBJ1-4; D gene uncertain. The CDR3 spans 15 residues. V was trimmed by 6 bases and J by 3 bases, leaving 14 bases between them. Germline V lookup: CDR1 MDHEN, CDR2 SYDVKM. CDR3 amino acids: CASRNSGPANEKLFF. The CDR3 bases are TGTGCCAGCAGGAATTCGGGTCCCGCTAATGAAAAACTGTTTTTT.

The chain joins TRBV5-4 to TRBJ2-1, with unresolved D. Trimming removed 0 bases at V and 11 bases at J, with 6 bases between. CDR1 and CDR2 from the germline V gene are SGHNT and YYREEE (reference sequence). This CDR3 is 11 amino acids long. CDR3 protein: CASSLGRKQFF. For the CDR3, the DNA is TGTGCCAGCAGCTTGGGCAGGAAGCAGTTCTTC.

This sequence joins TRBV5-1 and TRBJ2-2, with a possible D match to TRBD1 (7 bases). Germline loops: CDR1 SGHRS, CDR2 YFSETQ. CDR3 length equals 15 residues. With 4 bases removed from V and 8 bases from J, the gap between germline ends came to 18 bases. CDR3 bases: TGCGCCAGCAGCCCCCCGGGCAGGGGGAGGGGGGAGCTGTTTTTT. This gives the protein CASSPPGRGRGELFF.

The gene calls are TRBV5-4 and TRBJ1-1, with 7 bases that match TRBD1. Germline CDR1 and CDR2: SGHNT and YYREEE (reference sequence). CDR3 size: 15 residues. After removal of 4 bases from V and 0 bases from J, the junction contained 6 bases not matched to a gene. The chain's CDR3 is CASSTSTGMNTEAFF. CDR3 coding DNA: TGTGCCAGCAGCACGTCGACAGGGATGAACACTGAAGCTTTCTTT.

The rearrangement links TRBV4-3 to TRBJ2-7; weak D call: TRBD2 (6 bases). Trimming took 1 base from V and 2 from J, leaving 21 bases between them. This CDR3 is 18 amino acids long. CDR1 LGHNA and CDR2 YSLEER come from the germline V gene. The CDR3 bases are TGCGCCAGCAGCCAAGGTTACCCGACCTTATCGGGGGCCTACGAGCAGTACTTC. It codes for CASSQGYPTLSGAYEQYF.

V is TRBV6-5 and J is TRBJ2-6, with no clear D. Trimming pared 6 bases from V and 2 bases from J, leaving 8 bases between. Germline CDR1 reads MNHEY; CDR2 reads SVGAGI. The CDR3 contains 14 residues. The chain's CDR3 is CASRPVAGANVLTF. In DNA form, the CDR3 reads TGTGCCAGCAGGCCGGTGGCTGGGGCCAACGTCCTGACTTTC.

The CDR3 DNA is TGTGCCAGCAGCGCGGGACAGAAAAATCAGCCCCAGCATTTT. Protein sequence: CASSAGQKNQPQHF. The J gene is TRBJ1-5, the V gene TRBV7-9, with TRBD1 matching over 7 bases. With V trimmed by 5 bases and J by 4 bases, 5 bases remained unmatched. The CDR3 totals 14 residues. In germline, CDR1 is SEHNR, CDR2 FQNEAQ (reference sequence).

The V gene is TRBV19, the J gene TRBJ2-5; 8 bases agree with TRBD2. Looked up from germline, CDR1 is LNHDA and CDR2 is SQIVND (reference sequence). V dropped 4 bases and J dropped 2; count of bases not matched to a gene: 6. The CDR3 is made up of 15 amino acids. DNA for the CDR3: TGTGCCAGTAGTACGGGAGGCGGGAGGCAAGAGACCCAGTACTTC. Amino acids: CASSTGGGRQETQYF.